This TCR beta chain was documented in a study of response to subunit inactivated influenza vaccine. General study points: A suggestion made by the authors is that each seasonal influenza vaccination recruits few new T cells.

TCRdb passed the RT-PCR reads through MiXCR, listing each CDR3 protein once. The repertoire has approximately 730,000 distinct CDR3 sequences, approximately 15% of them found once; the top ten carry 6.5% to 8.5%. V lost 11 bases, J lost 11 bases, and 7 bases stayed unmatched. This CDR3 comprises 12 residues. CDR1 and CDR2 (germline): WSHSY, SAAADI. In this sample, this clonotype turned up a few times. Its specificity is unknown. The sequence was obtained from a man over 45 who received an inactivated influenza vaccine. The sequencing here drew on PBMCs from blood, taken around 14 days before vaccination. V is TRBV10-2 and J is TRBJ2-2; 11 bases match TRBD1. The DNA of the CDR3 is TGCGCCGGGAAGGACAGGGGGCAAGAGCTGTTTTTT. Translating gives CAGKDRGQELFF.